The present TCR beta chain was sequenced within a study of T-cell reconstitution after alpha-beta-depleted transplantation in children. Unique molecular identifiers were incorporated into the prepared TCRbeta library. From the PCR reads, TCRdb called clonotypes with MiXCR, one entry per CDR3 protein. The sample has around 600,000 distinct CDR3 sequences, around 16% seen once. This clonotype was found many times. This CDR3 is built from 14 residues. V was trimmed by 3 bases and J by 2 bases, leaving 10 bases between them. Germline assignment: CDR1 DFQATT and CDR2 SNEGSKA (reference sequence). Source: PBMCs from the stem cell graft donor, taken from the stem cell graft. The origin of this receptor is a human donor who donated a stem cell graft to a child with acute myeloid leukemia. This chain connects TRBV20-1 to TRBJ2-2, with D possibly called TRBD1 or TRBD2 (6 bases each). The DNA of the CDR3 is TGCAGTGCTAGTAGGGGGACTAACACCGGGGAGCTGTTTTTT. Translating gives CSASRGTNTGELFF.